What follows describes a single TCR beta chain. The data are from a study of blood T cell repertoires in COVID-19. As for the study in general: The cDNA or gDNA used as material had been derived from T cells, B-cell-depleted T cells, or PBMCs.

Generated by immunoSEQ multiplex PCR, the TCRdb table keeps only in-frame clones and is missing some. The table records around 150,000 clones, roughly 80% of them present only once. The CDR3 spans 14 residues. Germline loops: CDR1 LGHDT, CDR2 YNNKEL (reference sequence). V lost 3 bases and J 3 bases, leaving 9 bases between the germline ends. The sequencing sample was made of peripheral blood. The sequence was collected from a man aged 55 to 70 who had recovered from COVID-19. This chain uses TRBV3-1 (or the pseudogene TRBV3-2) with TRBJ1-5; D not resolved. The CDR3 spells CASSQTGNNQPQHF. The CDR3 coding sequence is TGTGCCAGCAGCCAGACTGGAAACAATCAGCCCCAGCATTTT.